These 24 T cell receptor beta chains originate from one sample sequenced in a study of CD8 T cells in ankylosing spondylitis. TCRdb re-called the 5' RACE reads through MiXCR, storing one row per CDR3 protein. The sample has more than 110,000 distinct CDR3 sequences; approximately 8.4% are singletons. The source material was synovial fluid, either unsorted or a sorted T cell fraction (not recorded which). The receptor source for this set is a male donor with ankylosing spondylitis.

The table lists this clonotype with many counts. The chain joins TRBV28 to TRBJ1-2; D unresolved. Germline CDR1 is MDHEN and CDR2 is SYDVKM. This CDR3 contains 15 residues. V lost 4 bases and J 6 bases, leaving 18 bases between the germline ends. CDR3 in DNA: TGTGCCAGCAGTTCCCCTTTAGTCTCCTGGCATGGCTACACCTTC. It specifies CASSSPLVSWHGYTF.

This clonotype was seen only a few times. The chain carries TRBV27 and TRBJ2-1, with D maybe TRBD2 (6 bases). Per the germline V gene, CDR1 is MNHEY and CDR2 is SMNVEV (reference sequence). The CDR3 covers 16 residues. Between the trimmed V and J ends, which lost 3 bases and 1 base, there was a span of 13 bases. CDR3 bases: TGTGCCAGCAGTTTTGCGGGGACGCTATCCTACAATGAGCAGTTCTTC. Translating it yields CASSFAGTLSYNEQFF.

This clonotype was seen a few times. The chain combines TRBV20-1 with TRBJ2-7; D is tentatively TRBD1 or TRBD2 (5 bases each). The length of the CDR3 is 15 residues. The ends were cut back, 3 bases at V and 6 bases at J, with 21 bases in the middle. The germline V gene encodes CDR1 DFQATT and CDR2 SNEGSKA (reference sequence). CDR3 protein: CSASPNSRGAGEQYF. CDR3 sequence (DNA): TGCAGTGCTAGTCCCAATTCGAGGGGCGCGGGCGAGCAGTACTTC.

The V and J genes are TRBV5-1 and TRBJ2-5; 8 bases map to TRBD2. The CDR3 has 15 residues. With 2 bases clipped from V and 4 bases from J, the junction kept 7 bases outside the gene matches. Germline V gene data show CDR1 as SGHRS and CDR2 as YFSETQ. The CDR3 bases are TGCGCCAGCAGCTTAGCCGGGACTAGGGGAGAGACCCAGTACTTC. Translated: CASSLAGTRGETQYF.

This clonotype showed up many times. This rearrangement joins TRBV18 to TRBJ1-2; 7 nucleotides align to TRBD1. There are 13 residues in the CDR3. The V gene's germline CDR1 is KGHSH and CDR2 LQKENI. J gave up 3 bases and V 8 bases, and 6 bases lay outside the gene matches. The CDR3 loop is CASSPGTDYGYTF. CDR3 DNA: TGTGCCAGCAGCCCGGGGACAGACTATGGCTACACCTTC.

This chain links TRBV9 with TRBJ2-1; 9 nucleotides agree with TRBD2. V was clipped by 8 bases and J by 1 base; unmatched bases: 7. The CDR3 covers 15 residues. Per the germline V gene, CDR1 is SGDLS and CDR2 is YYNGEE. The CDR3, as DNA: TGTGCCAGAAGCTTTAGCGGGAGTTCCTACAATGAGCAGTTCTTC. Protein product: CARSFSGSSYNEQFF.

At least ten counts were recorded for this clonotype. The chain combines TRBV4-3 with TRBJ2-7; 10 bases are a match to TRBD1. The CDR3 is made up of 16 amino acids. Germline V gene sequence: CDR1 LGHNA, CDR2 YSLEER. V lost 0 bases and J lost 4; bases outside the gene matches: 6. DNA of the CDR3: TGCGCCAGCAGCCAAGATTATGGGGACAGGGGTTACGAGCAGTACTTC. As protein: CASSQDYGDRGYEQYF.

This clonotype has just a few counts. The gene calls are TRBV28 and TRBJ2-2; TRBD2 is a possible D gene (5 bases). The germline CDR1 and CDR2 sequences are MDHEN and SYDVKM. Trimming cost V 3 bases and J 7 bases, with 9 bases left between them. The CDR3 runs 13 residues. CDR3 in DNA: TGTGCCAGCAGTTTCGGGGTTGACGGGGAGCTGTTTTTT. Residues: CASSFGVDGELFF.

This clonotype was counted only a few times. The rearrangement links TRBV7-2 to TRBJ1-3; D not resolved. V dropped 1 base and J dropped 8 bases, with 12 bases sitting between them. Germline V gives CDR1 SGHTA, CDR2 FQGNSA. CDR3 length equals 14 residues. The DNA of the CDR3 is TGTGCCAGCAGCTTAGGGCCCGAGGGCTACACCATATATTTT. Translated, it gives CASSLGPEGYTIYF.

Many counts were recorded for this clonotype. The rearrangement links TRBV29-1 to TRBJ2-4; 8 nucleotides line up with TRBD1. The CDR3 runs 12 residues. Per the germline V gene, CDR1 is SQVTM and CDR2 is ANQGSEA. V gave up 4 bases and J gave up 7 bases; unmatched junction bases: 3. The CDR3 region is CSVGTGLNIQYF. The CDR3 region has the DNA TGCAGCGTTGGGACAGGGCTGAACATTCAGTACTTC.

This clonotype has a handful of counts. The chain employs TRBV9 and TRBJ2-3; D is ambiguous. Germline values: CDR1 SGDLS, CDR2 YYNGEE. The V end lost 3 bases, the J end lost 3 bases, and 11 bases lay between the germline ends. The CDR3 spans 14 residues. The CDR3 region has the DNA TGTGCCAGCAGCGAGGCCGCTTGGACAGATACGCAGTATTTT. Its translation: CASSEAAWTDTQYF.

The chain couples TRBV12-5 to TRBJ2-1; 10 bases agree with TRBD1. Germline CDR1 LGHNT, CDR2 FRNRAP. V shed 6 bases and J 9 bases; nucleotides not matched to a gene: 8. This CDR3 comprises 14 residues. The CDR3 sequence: CASGLGQGVREQFF. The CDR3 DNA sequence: TGTGCTAGTGGCCTCGGACAGGGGGTACGTGAGCAGTTCTTC.

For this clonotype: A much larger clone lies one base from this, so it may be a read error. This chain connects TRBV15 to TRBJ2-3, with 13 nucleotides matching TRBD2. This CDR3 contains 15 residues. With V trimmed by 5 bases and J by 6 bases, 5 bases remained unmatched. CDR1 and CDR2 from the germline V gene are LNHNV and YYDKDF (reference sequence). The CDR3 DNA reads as TGTGCCACCAGCCCCCCGGGACTAGCGGGGGATACGCAGTATTTT. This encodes CATSPPGLAGDTQYF.

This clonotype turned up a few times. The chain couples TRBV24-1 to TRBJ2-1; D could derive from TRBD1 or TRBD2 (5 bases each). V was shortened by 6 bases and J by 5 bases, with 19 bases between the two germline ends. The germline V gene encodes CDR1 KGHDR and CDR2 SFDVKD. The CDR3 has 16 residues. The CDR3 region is CATSNTGGNRHNEQFF. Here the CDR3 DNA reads TGTGCCACCAGTAATACTGGGGGAAACCGCCACAATGAGCAGTTCTTC.

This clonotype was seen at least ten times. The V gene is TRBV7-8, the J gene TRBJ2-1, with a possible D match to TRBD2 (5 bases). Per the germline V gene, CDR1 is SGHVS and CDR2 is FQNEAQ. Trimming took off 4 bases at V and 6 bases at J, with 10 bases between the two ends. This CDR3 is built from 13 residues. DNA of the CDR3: TGTGCCAGCAGCTCCGGACTGCCCAATGAGCAGTTCTTC. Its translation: CASSSGLPNEQFF.

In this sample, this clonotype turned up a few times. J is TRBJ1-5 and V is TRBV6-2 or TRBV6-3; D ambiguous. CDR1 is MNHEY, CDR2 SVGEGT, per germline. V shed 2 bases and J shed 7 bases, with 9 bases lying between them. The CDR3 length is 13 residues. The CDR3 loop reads CASSYREWQPQHF. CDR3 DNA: TGTGCCAGCAGTTACAGGGAGTGGCAGCCCCAGCATTTT.

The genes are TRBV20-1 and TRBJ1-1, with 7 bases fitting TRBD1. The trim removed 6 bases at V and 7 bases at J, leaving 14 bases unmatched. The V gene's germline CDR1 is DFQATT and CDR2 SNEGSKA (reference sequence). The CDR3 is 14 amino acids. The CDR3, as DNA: TGCAGTGCGCCGCAGGGGGGGACCTACGGTGAAGCTTTCTTT. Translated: CSAPQGGTYGEAFF.

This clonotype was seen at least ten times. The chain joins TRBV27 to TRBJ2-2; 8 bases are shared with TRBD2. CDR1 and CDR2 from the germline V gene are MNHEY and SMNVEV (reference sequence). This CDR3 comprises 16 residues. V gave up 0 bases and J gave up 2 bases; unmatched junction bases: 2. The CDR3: CASSLSSGVNTGELFF. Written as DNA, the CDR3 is TGTGCCAGCAGTTTATCTAGCGGGGTTAACACCGGGGAGCTGTTTTTT.

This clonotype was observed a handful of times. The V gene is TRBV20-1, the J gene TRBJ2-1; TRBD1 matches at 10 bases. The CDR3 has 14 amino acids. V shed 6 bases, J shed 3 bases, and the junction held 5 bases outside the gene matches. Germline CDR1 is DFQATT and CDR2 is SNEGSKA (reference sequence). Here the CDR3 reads CSAIRTGGYNEQFF. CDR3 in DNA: TGCAGTGCCATCAGGACAGGGGGCTACAATGAGCAGTTCTTC.

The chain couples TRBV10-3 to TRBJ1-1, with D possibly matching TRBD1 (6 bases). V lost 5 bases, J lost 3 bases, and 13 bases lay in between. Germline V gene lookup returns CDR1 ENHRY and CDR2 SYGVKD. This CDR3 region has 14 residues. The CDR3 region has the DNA TGTGCCATCAGTACTGGGGGGCCAGACACTGAAGCTTTCTTT. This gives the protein CAISTGGPDTEAFF.

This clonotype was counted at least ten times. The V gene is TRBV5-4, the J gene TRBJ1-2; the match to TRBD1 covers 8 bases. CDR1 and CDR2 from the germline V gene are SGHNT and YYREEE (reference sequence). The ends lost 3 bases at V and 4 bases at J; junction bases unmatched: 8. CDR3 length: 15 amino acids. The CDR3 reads CASSSRDRSSYGYTF. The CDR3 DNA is TGTGCCAGCAGCTCGCGGGACAGGTCTAGCTATGGCTACACCTTC. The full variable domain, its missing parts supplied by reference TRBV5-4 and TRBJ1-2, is ETGVTQSPTHLIKTRGQQVTLRCSSQSGHNTVSWYQQALGQGPQFIFQYYREEENGRGNFPPRFSGLQFPNYSSELNVNALELDDSALYLCASSSRDRSSYGYTFGSGTRLTVV.

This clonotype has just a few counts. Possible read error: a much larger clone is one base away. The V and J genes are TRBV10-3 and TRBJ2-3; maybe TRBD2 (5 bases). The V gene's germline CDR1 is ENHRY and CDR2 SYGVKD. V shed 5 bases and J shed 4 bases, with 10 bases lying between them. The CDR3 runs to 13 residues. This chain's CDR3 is CAISFPSSDTQYF. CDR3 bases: TGTGCCATCAGTTTCCCTAGCTCAGATACGCAGTATTTT.

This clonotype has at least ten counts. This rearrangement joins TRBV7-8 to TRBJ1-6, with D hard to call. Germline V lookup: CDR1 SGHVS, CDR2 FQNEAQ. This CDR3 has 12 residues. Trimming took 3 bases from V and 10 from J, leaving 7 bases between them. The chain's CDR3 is CASSFPHSPLHF. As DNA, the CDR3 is TGTGCCAGCAGCTTCCCCCACTCACCCCTCCACTTT.

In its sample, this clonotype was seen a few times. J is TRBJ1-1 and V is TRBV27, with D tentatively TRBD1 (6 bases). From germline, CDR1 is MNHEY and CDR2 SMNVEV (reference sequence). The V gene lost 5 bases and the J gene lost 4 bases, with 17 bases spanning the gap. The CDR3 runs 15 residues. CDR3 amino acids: CASSLLTGWGTEAFF. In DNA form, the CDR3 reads TGTGCCAGCAGTCTCTTGACAGGATGGGGCACTGAAGCTTTCTTT.